The present T cell receptor (beta chain) was sequenced within a study of T cell responses to AZD1222 COVID-19 vaccine. Study overall: Samples with a second dose at about 4 or about 12 weeks were pooled together. Regarding the study as a whole: Researchers took repertoire samples only after the peak T cell response had come. Most donors were white British and more were female, and clonal diversity was possibly underestimated. Vaccine-related CD4 TCRs covered spike, predominating at 160-218 and 743-854.

CDR3 length equals 14 residues. CDR1 and CDR2 from the germline V gene are MGHRA and YSYEKL. Trimming stripped 2 bases from V and 3 bases from J, with 10 bases between. Clones were sequenced by immunoSEQ multiplex PCR, and TCRdb holds only the in-frame ones, with some missing. The table shows over 95,000 clones, with more than 75% occurring only once. Concerning this clone itself: Its specificity is unknown.

The source was peripheral blood, collected on day 0 of AZD1222 vaccination. The TCR sequence derives from an adult in good health. V usage is TRBV4-1 and J usage is TRBJ2-5; TRBD1 might be the D (5 bases). CDR3 in amino acids: CASSQTDRKETQYF. The CDR3 DNA is TGCGCCAGCAGCCAAACTGACAGAAAAGAGACCCAGTACTTC.